The next 29 T cell receptor beta chains were all read from a single sample in a study of blood T cell repertoires in COVID-19. Method: immunoSEQ multiplex PCR; TCRdb's copy keeps in-frame clones and lacks some. This sample carries approximately 450,000 clones, 87% of them seen once, and the ten largest clones take approximately 2%. Sequencing was carried out using PBMCs or T cells enriched from blood (not recorded which). The receptors come from a woman between 18 and 30 years old with acute COVID-19.

The V and J genes are TRBV7-9 and TRBJ2-7; TRBD2 matches at 11 bases. There are 18 residues in the CDR3. Germline CDR1 reads SEHNR; CDR2 reads FQNEAQ (reference sequence). J was trimmed by 2 bases and V by 5 bases; bases with no gene match: 14. Here the CDR3 DNA reads TGTGCCAGCAGCACAACGTCCTCCGGGACTAGCGGAGCCTACGAGCAGTACTTC. Encoded protein: CASSTTSSGTSGAYEQYF. Full variable domain (rest looked up from reference TRBV7-9 and TRBJ2-7): DTGVSQNPRHKITKRGQNVTFRCDPISEHNRLYWYRQTLGQGPEFLTYFQNEAQLEKSRLLSDRFSAERPKGSFSTLEIQRTEQGDSAMYLCASSTTSSGTSGAYEQYFGPGTRLTVT.

This sequence joins TRBV7-2 and TRBJ1-2; D unclear. Per the germline V gene, CDR1 is SGHTA and CDR2 is FQGNSA. V was clipped by 2 bases and J by 3 bases, with 16 bases between them. The CDR3 loop spans 16 amino acids. CDR3 nucleotides: TGTGCCAGCAGCTTAAACCGGAGGAGGGAGGACTATGGCTACACCTTC. Translating gives CASSLNRRREDYGYTF.

This clone occurred once. The gene calls are TRBV7-6 and TRBJ2-1; 10 nucleotides agree with TRBD2. With V trimmed by 1 base and J by 8 bases, 5 bases remained unmatched. CDR1 and CDR2 (germline): SGHVS, FNYEAQ. The CDR3 is 15 amino acids. CDR3 DNA sequence: TGTGCCAGCAGCTTAGGGCTAGCGGGAGCTGATGAGCAGTTCTTC. Translated, it gives CASSLGLAGADEQFF.

The rearrangement links TRBV11-1 to TRBJ1-1, with no clear D. In germline, CDR1 is SGHAT, CDR2 FQDESV (reference sequence). The CDR3 is made up of 15 amino acids. Trimming left V 1 base short and J 3 bases short, with 12 bases between. CDR3 in DNA: TGTGCCAGCAGCTTAGGCCGAAAAGGAGACACTGAAGCTTTCTTT. Encoded protein: CASSLGRKGDTEAFF.

The chain joins TRBV9 to TRBJ1-3; D gene unclear. Per germline, CDR1 SGDLS and CDR2 YYNGEE. The CDR3 is 14 residues long. Trimming removed 1 base at V and 2 bases at J, with 7 bases between. DNA of the CDR3: TGTGCCAGCAGCGTATTCCAGGCTGGAAACACCATATATTTT. It yields the protein CASSVFQAGNTIYF.

The V gene is TRBV29-1, the J gene TRBJ2-1; 10 nucleotides align to TRBD2. With V trimmed by 4 bases and J by 6 bases, 3 bases remained unmatched. The CDR3 is made up of 13 amino acids. The V gene's germline CDR1 is SQVTM and CDR2 ANQGSEA. The CDR3 sequence: CSVASGSPNEQFF. CDR3 coding DNA: TGCAGCGTTGCTAGCGGGAGCCCCAATGAGCAGTTCTTC.

The gene calls are TRBV3-1 (or the pseudogene TRBV3-2) and TRBJ1-2, with 10 bases matching TRBD1. Trimming cost V 7 bases and J 4 bases; bases outside gene matches: 6. This CDR3 comprises 14 residues. Germline loops: CDR1 LGHDT, CDR2 YNNKEL (reference sequence). CDR3 bases: TGTGCCAGCAACAGACAGGGGGCGACCTATGGCTACACCTTC. Encoded protein: CASNRQGATYGYTF.

V usage is TRBV5-1 and J usage is TRBJ2-3; unclear D gene. From germline, CDR1 is SGHRS and CDR2 YFSETQ. The germline V and J ends were trimmed by 5 bases and 0 bases, with 7 bases remaining between them. The CDR3 consists of 13 residues. CDR3 in amino acids: CASRQSSTDTQYF. The CDR3 DNA follows: TGCGCCAGCAGACAGTCTAGCACAGATACGCAGTATTTT.

The chain carries TRBV20-1 and TRBJ1-2, with TRBD1 identical over 7 bases. The junction had 13 bases not matched to a gene; V was cut back by 3 bases and J by 0 bases. This CDR3 is built from 17 residues. Germline CDR1 and CDR2: DFQATT and SNEGSKA (reference sequence). The CDR3 nucleotides read TGCAGTGCTAGTCGTCGGGGGACAGTCCTTCCTAACTATGGCTACACCTTC. Protein sequence: CSASRRGTVLPNYGYTF.

V gene TRBV7-9 combines with J gene TRBJ2-1; 9 nucleotides align to TRBD1. V trimming: 5 bases; J trimming: 0 bases; junction bases outside the gene matches: 2. Germline V gene lookup returns CDR1 SEHNR and CDR2 FQNEAQ (reference sequence). The CDR3 spans 15 residues. The CDR3, as DNA: TGTGCCAGCAGCCCGGGACAGGGCTCCTACAATGAGCAGTTCTTC. It specifies CASSPGQGSYNEQFF.

This chain uses TRBV5-4 with TRBJ1-1; 12 nucleotides match TRBD1. Trimming at V came to 4 bases and at J to 1 base, leaving 8 bases not matched to a gene. This CDR3 has 17 amino acids. Germline CDR1 is SGHNT and CDR2 is YYREEE (reference sequence). CDR3 amino acids: CASSPRDRGRRNTEAFF. CDR3 bases: TGTGCCAGCAGCCCAAGGGACAGGGGGCGCCGGAACACTGAAGCTTTCTTT.

The CDR3 DNA is TGTGCCAGCGGGGGGGCCTATGAAGATACGCAGTATTTT. Translating gives CASGGAYEDTQYF. J is TRBJ2-3 and V is TRBV5-6; D is possibly TRBD2 (7 bases). This CDR3 contains 13 residues. Trimming pared 7 bases from V and 5 bases from J, leaving 14 bases between. Germline assignment: CDR1 SGHDT and CDR2 YYEEEE.

The chain joins TRBV9 to TRBJ1-3, with a weak D call TRBD1 (5 bases). V was trimmed by 7 bases and J by 2 bases, leaving 13 bases between them. The CDR3 runs to 14 residues. Germline V lookup: CDR1 SGDLS, CDR2 YYNGEE. CDR3 protein: CASPQLGAGNTIYF. The CDR3 region has the DNA TGTGCCAGCCCTCAATTAGGGGCTGGAAACACCATATATTTT.

A few counts support this clone. This rearrangement joins TRBV2 to TRBJ1-4; maybe TRBD1 (5 bases). V was pared by 10 bases and J by 6 bases, with 18 bases between. The V gene's germline CDR1 is SNHLY and CDR2 FYNNEI. The CDR3 totals 14 residues. CDR3 coding DNA: TGTGCCACCCGACAGCCCGGGTCGTATGAAAAACTGTTTTTT. This translates into CATRQPGSYEKLFF.

The chain is built from TRBV19 and TRBJ2-7; 9 bases line up with TRBD2. This CDR3 contains 13 residues. Per the germline V gene, CDR1 is LNHDA and CDR2 is SQIVND (reference sequence). Trimming removed 3 bases from V and 7 bases from J; junction bases left unmatched: 4. The CDR3 loop reads CASSISGGWEQYF. The CDR3 DNA reads TGTGCCAGTAGTATTAGCGGGGGCTGGGAGCAGTACTTC.

The rearrangement links TRBV12-3 or TRBV12-4 to TRBJ1-4; D ambiguous. The CDR3 spans 13 residues. Trimming took 4 bases from V and 8 from J, leaving 11 bases between them. The CDR3 sequence is CASSSPPSEKLFF. DNA of the CDR3: TGTGCCAGCAGTTCACCGCCGAGCGAAAAACTGTTTTTT.

This chain uses TRBV4-1 with TRBJ1-1, with D unclear. The V end was cut by 0 bases, the J end by 0 bases, with 5 bases between. The CDR3 extends over 14 amino acids. Germline V lookup: CDR1 MGHRA, CDR2 YSYEKL. CDR3 DNA sequence: TGCGCCAGCAGCCAAGATCCGGTGAACACTGAAGCTTTCTTT. This encodes CASSQDPVNTEAFF.

The chain has TRBV27 and TRBJ1-1; 10 bases match TRBD1. Germline V CDR1 and CDR2: MNHEY, SMNVEV (reference sequence). The V and J ends lost 5 bases and 4 bases, in that order; junction bases with no gene match: 4. The CDR3 is 14 residues long. CDR3 residues: CASSGRTGGTEAFF. CDR3 DNA sequence: TGTGCCAGCAGTGGGAGGACAGGGGGCACTGAAGCTTTCTTT.

This chain uses TRBV19 with TRBJ2-1; 9 bases are a match to TRBD2. V shed 4 bases, J shed 10 bases, and the junction held 11 bases outside the gene matches. CDR1 is LNHDA, CDR2 SQIVND, per germline (reference sequence). The CDR3 runs 15 residues. CDR3 DNA: TGTGCCAGTAGTACAAGCGGGGGGCCCCTAGGCGAGCAGTTCTTC. Amino acids: CASSTSGGPLGEQFF.

This chain links TRBV7-9 with TRBJ1-5, with a weak D call TRBD1 (5 bases). The CDR3 runs 13 residues. Germline V gives CDR1 SEHNR, CDR2 FQNEAQ (reference sequence). V was clipped by 5 bases and J by 4 bases, with 9 bases between them. CDR3 amino acids: CASSQGGNQPQHF. The CDR3 nucleotides read TGTGCCAGCAGCCAGGGAGGAAATCAGCCCCAGCATTTT.

V and J are TRBV5-1 and TRBJ2-7; 11 nucleotides agree with TRBD1. V gave up 0 bases and J gave up 4 bases; unmatched junction bases: 9. CDR1 is SGHRS and CDR2 is YFSETQ in the germline V gene. The CDR3 loop spans 17 amino acids. The CDR3 DNA is TGCGCCAGCAGCTTGGCCCCAATGGGACAGGGGGTTTACGAGCAGTACTTC. Protein: CASSLAPMGQGVYEQYF.

The count of this clone is one. The rearrangement links TRBV12-2 to TRBJ2-5; the table assigns TRBD1, which was not confirmed against the DNA. TRBV12-2 is listed as a pseudogene. The CDR3 loop spans 16 amino acids. CDR3: CASRLVFWTGEETQYF. The CDR3, as DNA: TGTGCAAGTCGCTTAGTATTTTGGACAGGGGAAGAGACCCAGTACTTC.

This clone was seen only once. CDR3 bases: TGTGCCGTACGGAGGGACTTGGGGAACACTGAAGCTTTCTTT. It encodes CAVRRDLGNTEAFF. The chain couples TRBV5-4 to TRBJ1-1; tentatively, D is TRBD1 (5 bases). Trimming pared 10 bases from V and 1 base from J, leaving 17 bases between. Germline CDR1 is SGHNT and CDR2 is YYREEE (reference sequence). The CDR3 spans 14 residues. The complete variable domain, with remaining parts taken from reference TRBV5-4 and TRBJ1-1, reads ETGVTQSPTHLIKTRGQQVTLRCSSQSGHNTVSWYQQALGQGPQFIFQYYREEENGRGNFPPRFSGLQFPNYSSELNVNALELDDSALYLCAVRRDLGNTEAFFGQGTRLTVV.

This chain connects TRBV7-2 to TRBJ1-1; the D is unclear. The V end lost 1 base, the J end lost 0 bases, and 6 bases lay between the germline ends. This CDR3 spans 14 amino acids. The germline CDR1 and CDR2 sequences are SGHTA and FQGNSA. The CDR3 DNA sequence: TGTGCCAGCAGCTTAGTCAAAATGAACACTGAAGCTTTCTTT. Protein product: CASSLVKMNTEAFF.

The chain couples TRBV2 to TRBJ2-3; D is undetermined. The germline V gene encodes CDR1 SNHLY and CDR2 FYNNEI. There are 13 residues in the CDR3. The V end lost 11 bases, the J end lost 0 bases, and 12 bases lay between the germline ends. The CDR3 is CAGHPPSTDTQYF. Written as DNA, the CDR3 is TGTGCCGGCCACCCGCCTAGCACAGATACGCAGTATTTT. Combining the CDR3 with reference TRBV2 and TRBJ2-3 gives the whole variable domain EPEVTQTPSHQVTQMGQEVILRCVPISNHLYFYWYRQILGQKVEFLVSFYNNEISEKSEIFDDQFSVERPDGSNFTLKIRSTKLEDSAMYFCAGHPPSTDTQYFGPGTRLTVL.

Only a few counts were recorded for this clone. This chain uses TRBV21-1 with TRBJ1-2; the table names TRBD1, a call not compared with the DNA. TRBV21-1 is shown as a pseudogene. This CDR3 has 14 residues. CDR3 region: CASSKPTGSYGYTF. As DNA, the CDR3 is TGTGCCAGCAGCAAACCGACAGGGAGCTATGGCTACACCTTC.

The chain recombines TRBV5-1 with TRBJ2-2; 10 bases are a match to TRBD1. The V gene's germline CDR1 is SGHRS and CDR2 YFSETQ. V was pared by 4 bases and J by 6 bases, with 6 bases of the junction left unmatched. The CDR3 contains 15 residues. CDR3 amino acids: CASSPGTGVSGELFF. For the CDR3, the DNA is TGCGCCAGCAGCCCCGGGACAGGGGTTTCCGGGGAGCTGTTTTTT.

This clone was seen once. The chain carries TRBV11-2 and TRBJ1-1; tentative D call: TRBD1 (6 bases). The CDR3 consists of 16 residues. V dropped 5 bases and J dropped 6 bases, with 22 bases sitting between them. CDR1 and CDR2 (germline): SGHAT, FQNNGV. CDR3 sequence (DNA): TGTGCCAGCAGCCCCCACGGTATGGGGGCCGGCCCTGAAGCTTTCTTT. Translated, it gives CASSPHGMGAGPEAFF. Variable domain in full (rest from reference TRBV11-2 and TRBJ1-1): EAGVAQSPRYKIIEKRQSVAFWCNPISGHATLYWYQQILGQGPKLLIQFQNNGVVDDSQLPKDRFSAERLKGVDSTLKIQPAKLEDSAVYLCASSPHGMGAGPEAFFGQGTRLTVV.

There are a few counts of this clone. The rearrangement links TRBV7-8 to TRBJ1-1; D is perhaps TRBD1 (5 bases). The CDR3 is made up of 14 amino acids. CDR1 is SGHVS and CDR2 is FQNEAQ in the germline V gene. Deletions cut 3 bases from V and 4 bases from J, with 12 bases between. The CDR3 region has the DNA TGTGCCAGCAGCTTGAGGGGAGCGGGCACTGAAGCTTTCTTT. Protein sequence: CASSLRGAGTEAFF.